Listed below are T cell receptor beta chains from one sample, sequenced in a study of blood T cell repertoires in COVID-19. Only in-frame clones appear in the TCRdb table, and some are missing; sequencing was by immunoSEQ multiplex PCR. The sample lists 130,000 to 150,000 clones, around 85% occurring once. The sequencing input was peripheral blood. These receptors were collected from a woman aged 60-70 years with COVID-19, enrolled during active disease. The CDR3 runs from the conserved cysteine through the conserved F or W. Fields, in order: clone size, CDR3 length, V gene, D gene, J gene, CDR3 protein, CDR3 DNA. A D gene is named only where the DNA matches it firmly. Clone size is given for some rows only: seen once, a few or many times, or a class if the clone is expanded.

clone_size: few; cdr3_length: 18; v_call: TRBV7-9; d_call: .; j_call: TRBJ1-5; cdr3_aa: CASSLAAGVEGGHQPQHF; cdr3_nt: TGTGCCAGCAGCTTAGCCGCCGGGGTTGAGGGCGGGCATCAGCCCCAGCATTTT
clone_size: .; cdr3_length: 16; v_call: TRBV4-3; d_call: .; j_call: TRBJ1-4; cdr3_aa: CASSQLQGSAGEKLFF; cdr3_nt: TGCGCCAGCAGCCAACTACAGGGAAGCGCGGGTGAAAAACTGTTTTTT
clone_size: .; cdr3_length: 15; v_call: TRBV28; d_call: TRBD2; j_call: TRBJ2-3; cdr3_aa: CASSIAGGDTDTQYF; cdr3_nt: TGTGCCAGCAGTATAGCGGGGGGGGACACAGATACGCAGTATTTT
clone_size: .; cdr3_length: 14; v_call: TRBV5-5; d_call: TRBD1; j_call: TRBJ2-2; cdr3_aa: CASSPTGLNGELFF; cdr3_nt: TGTGCCAGCAGCCCGACAGGGTTGAACGGGGAGCTGTTTTTT
clone_size: .; cdr3_length: 13; v_call: TRBV5-1; d_call: TRBD1; j_call: TRBJ1-2; cdr3_aa: CASSRQGDDGYTF; cdr3_nt: TGCGCCAGCAGCCGACAGGGAGATGATGGCTACACCTTC
clone_size: .; cdr3_length: 16; v_call: TRBV7-6; d_call: TRBD1; j_call: TRBJ1-3; cdr3_aa: CASSSFTTGAGNTIYF; cdr3_nt: TGTGCCAGCAGCTCTTTCACGACAGGGGCCGGAAACACCATATATTTT
clone_size: .; cdr3_length: 14; v_call: TRBV7-6; d_call: .; j_call: TRBJ2-2; cdr3_aa: CASSPTVTTGELFF; cdr3_nt: TGTGCCAGCAGCCCCACTGTTACCACCGGGGAGCTGTTTTTT
clone_size: .; cdr3_length: 14; v_call: TRBV18; d_call: .; j_call: TRBJ1-1; cdr3_aa: CASSRTGMNTEAFF; cdr3_nt: TGTGCCAGCTCGCGTACAGGGATGAACACTGAAGCTTTCTTT
clone_size: .; cdr3_length: 17; v_call: TRBV7-9; d_call: TRBD1; j_call: TRBJ1-5; cdr3_aa: CASSLADSGRGPQPQHF; cdr3_nt: TGTGCCAGCAGCTTAGCTGACTCCGGAAGGGGGCCTCAGCCCCAGCATTTT
clone_size: .; cdr3_length: 14; v_call: TRBV24-1; d_call: .; j_call: TRBJ1-1; cdr3_aa: CATTEGTLNSEAFF; cdr3_nt: TGTGCCACCACCGAGGGCACCTTGAACTCTGAAGCTTTCTTT
clone_size: .; cdr3_length: 15; v_call: TRBV18; d_call: .; j_call: TRBJ1-4; cdr3_aa: CASSPDRVDNEKLFF; cdr3_nt: TGTGCCAGCTCACCCGATCGAGTAGATAATGAAAAACTGTTTTTT
clone_size: .; cdr3_length: 15; v_call: TRBV11-3; d_call: .; j_call: TRBJ2-3; cdr3_aa: CASSLGGTSTDTQYF; cdr3_nt: TGTGCCAGCAGCTTAGGAGGAACTAGCACAGATACGCAGTATTTT
clone_size: .; cdr3_length: 13; v_call: TRBV6-1; d_call: .; j_call: TRBJ2-7; cdr3_aa: CASSEGRTYEQYF; cdr3_nt: TGTGCCAGCAGTGAAGGCAGGACTTACGAGCAGTACTTC
clone_size: .; cdr3_length: 15; v_call: TRBV2; d_call: .; j_call: TRBJ1-3; cdr3_aa: CASSGRVTGGNTIYF; cdr3_nt: TGTGCCAGCAGTGGAAGAGTAACAGGTGGAAACACCATATATTTT
clone_size: few; cdr3_length: 15; v_call: TRBV9; d_call: TRBD1; j_call: TRBJ2-1; cdr3_aa: CASSVLAGGYNEQFF; cdr3_nt: TGTGCCAGCAGCGTATTGGCAGGGGGCTACAATGAGCAGTTCTTC
clone_size: .; cdr3_length: 11; v_call: TRBV29-1; d_call: TRBD1; j_call: TRBJ1-2; cdr3_aa: CSAQGGTGGAF; cdr3_nt: TGCAGCGCCCAGGGGGGCACAGGAGGGGCCTTC
clone_size: .; cdr3_length: 15; v_call: TRBV6-4; d_call: .; j_call: TRBJ2-2; cdr3_aa: CASRPSMVVGGELFF; cdr3_nt: TGTGCCAGCAGACCATCTATGGTAGTTGGCGGGGAGCTGTTTTTT
clone_size: .; cdr3_length: 19; v_call: TRBV9; d_call: TRBD1; j_call: TRBJ2-2; cdr3_aa: CASSVPGQGAQRDTGELFF; cdr3_nt: TGTGCCAGCAGCGTTCCGGGACAGGGGGCACAAAGGGACACCGGGGAGCTGTTTTTT
clone_size: .; cdr3_length: 13; v_call: TRBV18; d_call: .; j_call: TRBJ1-3; cdr3_aa: CASSEASGNTIYF; cdr3_nt: TGTGCCAGCTCAGAGGCCTCTGGAAACACCATATATTTT
clone_size: .; cdr3_length: 17; v_call: TRBV4-3; d_call: TRBD1; j_call: TRBJ1-1; cdr3_aa: CASSHTGTGGFGTEAFF; cdr3_nt: TGCGCCAGCAGCCATACCGGGACAGGGGGTTTTGGCACTGAAGCTTTCTTT
clone_size: .; cdr3_length: 14; v_call: TRBV5-1; d_call: TRBD1; j_call: TRBJ2-7; cdr3_aa: CASRHTGEENEQYF; cdr3_nt: TGCGCCAGCAGGCATACAGGGGAAGAGAACGAGCAGTACTTC
clone_size: .; cdr3_length: 13; v_call: TRBV3-1/TRBV3-2; d_call: .; j_call: TRBJ1-2; cdr3_aa: CASSQGGIYGYTF; cdr3_nt: TGTGCCAGCAGCCAAGGAGGGATCTATGGCTACACCTTC
clone_size: .; cdr3_length: 13; v_call: TRBV10-3; d_call: .; j_call: TRBJ2-7; cdr3_aa: CAISDPRTYEQYF; cdr3_nt: TGTGCCATCAGTGACCCCAGAACCTACGAGCAGTACTTC
clone_size: .; cdr3_length: 14; v_call: TRBV6-5; d_call: .; j_call: TRBJ2-2; cdr3_aa: CASSTSGVDGELFF; cdr3_nt: TGTGCCAGCAGCACCTCCGGGGTGGACGGGGAGCTGTTTTTT
clone_size: .; cdr3_length: 19; v_call: TRBV2; d_call: TRBD2; j_call: TRBJ2-5; cdr3_aa: CASSLVERGRLASAETQYF; cdr3_nt: TGTGCCAGCAGCCTCGTAGAGCGGGGTAGACTCGCATCGGCGGAGACCCAGTACTTC
clone_size: once; cdr3_length: 15; v_call: TRBV5-4; d_call: TRBD1; j_call: TRBJ1-1; cdr3_aa: CASSLEGTANTEAFF; cdr3_nt: TGTGCCAGCAGCTTGGAAGGGACAGCCAACACTGAAGCTTTCTTT
clone_size: .; cdr3_length: 13; v_call: TRBV28; d_call: TRBD1; j_call: TRBJ2-7; cdr3_aa: CASWDRGHGEQYF; cdr3_nt: TGTGCCAGCTGGGACAGGGGGCATGGCGAGCAGTACTTC
clone_size: .; cdr3_length: 15; v_call: TRBV29-1; d_call: .; j_call: TRBJ2-2; cdr3_aa: CSVEKGTGYTGELFF; cdr3_nt: TGCAGCGTTGAGAAAGGCACGGGGTACACCGGGGAGCTGTTTTTT
clone_size: .; cdr3_length: 15; v_call: TRBV4-3; d_call: .; j_call: TRBJ1-4; cdr3_aa: CASSQPGDGYEKLFF; cdr3_nt: TGCGCCAGCAGCCAACCGGGGGACGGATATGAAAAACTGTTTTTT
clone_size: .; cdr3_length: 13; v_call: TRBV9; d_call: .; j_call: TRBJ2-1; cdr3_aa: CASSVDSYNEQFF; cdr3_nt: TGTGCCAGCAGCGTAGATTCGTACAATGAGCAGTTCTTC
clone_size: .; cdr3_length: 13; v_call: TRBV7-7; d_call: .; j_call: TRBJ2-7; cdr3_aa: CASSLVLGDEQYF; cdr3_nt: TGTGCCAGCAGCTTAGTTCTAGGGGACGAGCAGTACTTC
clone_size: .; cdr3_length: 14; v_call: TRBV9; d_call: .; j_call: TRBJ2-7; cdr3_aa: CASGGEDSSYEQYF; cdr3_nt: TGTGCCAGCGGAGGAGAGGATAGCTCCTACGAGCAGTACTTC
clone_size: .; cdr3_length: 15; v_call: TRBV19; d_call: .; j_call: TRBJ1-6; cdr3_aa: CASSITQGDNSPLHF; cdr3_nt: TGTGCCAGTAGTATTACGCAGGGTGATAATTCACCCCTCCACTTT
clone_size: .; cdr3_length: 17; v_call: TRBV19; d_call: .; j_call: TRBJ2-1; cdr3_aa: CASSIDRGAPPYNEQFF; cdr3_nt: TGTGCCAGTAGTATAGATCGCGGGGCCCCCCCCTACAATGAGCAGTTCTTC
clone_size: .; cdr3_length: 12; v_call: TRBV25-1; d_call: .; j_call: TRBJ1-1; cdr3_aa: CASSPQTGEAFF; cdr3_nt: TGTGCCAGCAGTCCGCAGACTGGTGAAGCTTTCTTT
clone_size: few; cdr3_length: 14; v_call: TRBV18; d_call: .; j_call: TRBJ1-2; cdr3_aa: CASSPPAHPRGYTF; cdr3_nt: TGTGCCAGCTCACCACCGGCACACCCTCGCGGCTACACCTTC
clone_size: few; cdr3_length: 17; v_call: TRBV3-1/TRBV3-2; d_call: .; j_call: TRBJ2-2; cdr3_aa: CATTLNARQLNTGELFF; cdr3_nt: TGTGCCACTACCCTTAACGCGCGGCAGCTAAACACCGGGGAGCTGTTTTTT
clone_size: .; cdr3_length: 13; v_call: TRBV28; d_call: TRBD1; j_call: TRBJ1-2; cdr3_aa: CASSRDRGFGYTF; cdr3_nt: TGTGCCAGCAGCCGGGACAGGGGATTTGGCTACACCTTC